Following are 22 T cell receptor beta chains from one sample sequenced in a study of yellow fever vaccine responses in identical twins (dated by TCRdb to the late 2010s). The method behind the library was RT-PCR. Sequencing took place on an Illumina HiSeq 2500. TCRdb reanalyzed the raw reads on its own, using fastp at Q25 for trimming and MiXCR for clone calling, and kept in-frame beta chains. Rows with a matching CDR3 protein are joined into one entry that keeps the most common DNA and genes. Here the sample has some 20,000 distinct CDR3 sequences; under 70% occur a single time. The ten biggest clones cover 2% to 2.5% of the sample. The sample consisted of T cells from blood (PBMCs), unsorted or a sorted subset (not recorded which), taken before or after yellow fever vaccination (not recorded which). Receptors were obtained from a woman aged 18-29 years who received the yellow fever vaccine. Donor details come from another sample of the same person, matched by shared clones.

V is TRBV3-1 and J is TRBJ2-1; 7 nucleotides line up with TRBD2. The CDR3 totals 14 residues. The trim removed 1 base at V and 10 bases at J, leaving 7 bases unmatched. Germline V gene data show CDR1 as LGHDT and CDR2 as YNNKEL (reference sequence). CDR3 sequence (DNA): TGTGCCAGCAGCCAAGCCGGGGGGTGGCAGGAGCAGTTCTTC. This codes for CASSQAGGWQEQFF.

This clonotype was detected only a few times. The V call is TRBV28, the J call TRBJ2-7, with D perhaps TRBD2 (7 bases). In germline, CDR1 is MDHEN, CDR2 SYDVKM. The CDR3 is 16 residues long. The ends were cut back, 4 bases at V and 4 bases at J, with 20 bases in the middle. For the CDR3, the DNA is TGTGCCAGCAGTTGGGGGCGTGGGAGGGTCGCTTACGAGCAGTACTTC. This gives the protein CASSWGRGRVAYEQYF.

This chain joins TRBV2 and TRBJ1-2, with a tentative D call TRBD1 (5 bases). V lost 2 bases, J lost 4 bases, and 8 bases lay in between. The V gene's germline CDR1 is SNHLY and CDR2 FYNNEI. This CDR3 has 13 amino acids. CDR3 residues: CASSESGTYGYTF. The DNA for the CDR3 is TGTGCCAGCAGTGAATCGGGGACCTATGGCTACACCTTC.

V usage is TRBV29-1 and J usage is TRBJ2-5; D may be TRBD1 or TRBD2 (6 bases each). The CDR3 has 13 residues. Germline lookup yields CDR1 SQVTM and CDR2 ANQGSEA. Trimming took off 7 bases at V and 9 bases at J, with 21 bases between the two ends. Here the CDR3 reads CSASGGTLGAQYF. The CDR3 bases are TGCAGCGCCTCTGGCGGGACACTCGGGGCCCAGTACTTC.

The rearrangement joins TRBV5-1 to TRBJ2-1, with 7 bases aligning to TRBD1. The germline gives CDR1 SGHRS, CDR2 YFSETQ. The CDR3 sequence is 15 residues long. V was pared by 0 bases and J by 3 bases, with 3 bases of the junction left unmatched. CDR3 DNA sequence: TGCGCCAGCAGCTTGGGGGGGACAGTCTACAATGAGCAGTTCTTC. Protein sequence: CASSLGGTVYNEQFF.

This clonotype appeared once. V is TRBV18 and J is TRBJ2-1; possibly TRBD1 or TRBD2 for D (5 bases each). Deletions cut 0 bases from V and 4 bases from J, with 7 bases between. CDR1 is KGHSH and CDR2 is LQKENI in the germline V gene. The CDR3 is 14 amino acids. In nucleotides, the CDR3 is TGTGCCAGCTCACCACCGGGGACGTACAATGAGCAGTTCTTC. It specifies CASSPPGTYNEQFF.

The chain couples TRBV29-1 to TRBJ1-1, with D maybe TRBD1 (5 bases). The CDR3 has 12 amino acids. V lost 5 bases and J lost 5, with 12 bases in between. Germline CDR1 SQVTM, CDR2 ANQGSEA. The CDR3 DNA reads TGCAGCGTTAGGTCGGGGCGAACTGAAGCTTTCTTT. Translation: CSVRSGRTEAFF.

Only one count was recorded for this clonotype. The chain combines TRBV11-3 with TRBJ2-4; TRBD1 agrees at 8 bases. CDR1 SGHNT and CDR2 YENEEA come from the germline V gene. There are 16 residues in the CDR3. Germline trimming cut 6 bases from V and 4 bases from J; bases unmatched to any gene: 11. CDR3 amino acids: CASSTKSGQGKNIQYF. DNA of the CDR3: TGTGCCAGCAGTACAAAGTCCGGACAGGGTAAAAACATTCAGTACTTC.

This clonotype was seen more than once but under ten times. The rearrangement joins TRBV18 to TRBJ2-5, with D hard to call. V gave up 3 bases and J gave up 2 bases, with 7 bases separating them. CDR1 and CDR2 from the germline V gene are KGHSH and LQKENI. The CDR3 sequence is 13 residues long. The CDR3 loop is CASSPTPQETQYF. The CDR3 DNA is TGTGCCAGCTCACCGACTCCACAAGAGACCCAGTACTTC. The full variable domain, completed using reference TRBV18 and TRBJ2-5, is NAGVMQNPRHLVRRRGQEARLRCSPMKGHSHVYWYRQLPEEGLKFMVYLQKENIIDESGMPKERFSAEFPKEGPSILRIQQVVRGDSAAYFCASSPTPQETQYFGPGTRLLVL.

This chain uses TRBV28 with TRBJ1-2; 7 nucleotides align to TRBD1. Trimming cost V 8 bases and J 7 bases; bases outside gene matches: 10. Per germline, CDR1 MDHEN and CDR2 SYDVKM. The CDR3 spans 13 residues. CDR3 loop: CASGQGGYGGYTF. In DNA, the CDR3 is TGTGCCAGCGGCCAAGGGGGCTATGGTGGCTACACCTTC.

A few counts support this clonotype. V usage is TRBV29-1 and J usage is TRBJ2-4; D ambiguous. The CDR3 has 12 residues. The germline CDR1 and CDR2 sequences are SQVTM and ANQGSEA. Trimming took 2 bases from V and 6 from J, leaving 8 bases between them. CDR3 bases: TGCAGCGTTGAAAACTCCCCAAACATTCAGTACTTC. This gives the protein CSVENSPNIQYF.

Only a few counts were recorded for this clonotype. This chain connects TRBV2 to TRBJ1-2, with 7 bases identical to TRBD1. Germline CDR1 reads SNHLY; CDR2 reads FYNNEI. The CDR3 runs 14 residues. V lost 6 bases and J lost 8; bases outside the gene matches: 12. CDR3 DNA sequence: TGTGCCAGCAGGGAGACAGGGAGTCGTGGCGGCTACACCTTC. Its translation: CASRETGSRGGYTF.

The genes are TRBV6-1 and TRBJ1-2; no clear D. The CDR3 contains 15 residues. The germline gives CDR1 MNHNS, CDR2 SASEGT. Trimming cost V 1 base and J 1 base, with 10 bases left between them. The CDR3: CASSEVGNFNYGYTF. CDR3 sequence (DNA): TGTGCCAGCAGTGAAGTGGGCAATTTTAACTATGGCTACACCTTC.

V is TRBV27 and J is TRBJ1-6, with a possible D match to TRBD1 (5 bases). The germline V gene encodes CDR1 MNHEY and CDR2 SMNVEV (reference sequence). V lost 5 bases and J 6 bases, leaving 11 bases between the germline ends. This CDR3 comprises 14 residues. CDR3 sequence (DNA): TGTGCCAGCAGTCCGGGACTGATTAATTCACCCCTCCACTTT. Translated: CASSPGLINSPLHF.

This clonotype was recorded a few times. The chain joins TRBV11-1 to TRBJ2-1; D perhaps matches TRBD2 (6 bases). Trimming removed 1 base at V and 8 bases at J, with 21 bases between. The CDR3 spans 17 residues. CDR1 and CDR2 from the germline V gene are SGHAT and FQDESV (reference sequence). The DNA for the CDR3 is TGTGCCAGCAGCTTAGGTTTGCGGGATGGAGGTTTGGATGAGCAGTTCTTC. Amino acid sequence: CASSLGLRDGGLDEQFF.

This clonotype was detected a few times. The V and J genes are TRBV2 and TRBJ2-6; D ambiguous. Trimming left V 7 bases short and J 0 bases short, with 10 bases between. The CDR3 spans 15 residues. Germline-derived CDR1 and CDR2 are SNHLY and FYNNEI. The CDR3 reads CASTALPSGANVLTF. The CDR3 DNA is TGTGCCAGCACTGCGCTTCCCTCTGGGGCCAACGTCCTGACTTTC. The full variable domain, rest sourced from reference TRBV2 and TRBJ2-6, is EPEVTQTPSHQVTQMGQEVILRCVPISNHLYFYWYRQILGQKVEFLVSFYNNEISEKSEIFDDQFSVERPDGSNFTLKIRSTKLEDSAMYFCASTALPSGANVLTFGAGSRLTVL.

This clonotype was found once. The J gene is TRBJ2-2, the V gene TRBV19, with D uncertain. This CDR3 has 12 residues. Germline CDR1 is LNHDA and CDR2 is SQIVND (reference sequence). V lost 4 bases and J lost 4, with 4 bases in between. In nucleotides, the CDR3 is TGTGCCAGTAGTAGGGTCACCGGGGAGCTGTTTTTT. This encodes CASSRVTGELFF.

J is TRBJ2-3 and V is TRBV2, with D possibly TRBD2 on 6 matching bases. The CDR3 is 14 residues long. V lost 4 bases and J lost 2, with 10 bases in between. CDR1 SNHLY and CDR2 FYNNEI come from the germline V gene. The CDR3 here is CASSGVAVTDTQYF. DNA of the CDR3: TGTGCCAGCAGTGGTGTAGCGGTCACAGATACGCAGTATTTT.

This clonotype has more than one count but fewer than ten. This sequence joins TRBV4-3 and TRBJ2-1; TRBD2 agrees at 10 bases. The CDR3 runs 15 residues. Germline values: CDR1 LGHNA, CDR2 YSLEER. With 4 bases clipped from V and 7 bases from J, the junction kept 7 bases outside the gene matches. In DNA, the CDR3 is TGCGCCAGCAGCCCAGCGGGAGGGCCCCGAAATGAGCAGTTCTTC. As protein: CASSPAGGPRNEQFF.

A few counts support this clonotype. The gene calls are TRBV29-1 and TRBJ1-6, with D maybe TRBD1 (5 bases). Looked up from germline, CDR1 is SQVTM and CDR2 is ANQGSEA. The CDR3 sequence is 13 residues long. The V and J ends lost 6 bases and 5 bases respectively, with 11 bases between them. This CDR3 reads CSVGEFNNSPLHF. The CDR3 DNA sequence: TGCAGCGTGGGGGAGTTCAATAATTCACCCCTCCACTTT.

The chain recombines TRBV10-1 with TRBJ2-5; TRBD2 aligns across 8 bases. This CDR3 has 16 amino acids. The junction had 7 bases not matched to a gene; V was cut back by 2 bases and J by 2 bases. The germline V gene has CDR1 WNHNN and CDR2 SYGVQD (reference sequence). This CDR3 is CASSELPAGVQETQYF. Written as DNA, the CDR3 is TGCGCCAGCAGTGAGCTCCCAGCGGGGGTACAAGAGACCCAGTACTTC.

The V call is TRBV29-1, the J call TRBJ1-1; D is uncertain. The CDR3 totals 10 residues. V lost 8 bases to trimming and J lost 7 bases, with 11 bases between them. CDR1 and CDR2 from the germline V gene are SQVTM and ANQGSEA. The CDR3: CSPRECEAFF. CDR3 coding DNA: TGCAGCCCCAGAGAATGTGAAGCTTTCTTT. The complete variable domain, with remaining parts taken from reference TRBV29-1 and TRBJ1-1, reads SAVISQKPSRDICQRGTSLTIQCQVDSQVTMMFWYRQQPGQSLTLIATANQGSEATYESGFVIDKFPISRPNLTFSTLTVSNMSPEDSSIYLCSPRECEAFFGQGTRLTVV.